This TCR beta chain was captured by sequencing in a study of identical twins (dated by TCRdb to about 2016). Study-wide context: TCR alpha and beta repertoires from monozygotic twins, unrelated adults of various ages and cord blood were deep-sequenced to test whether fetal clonotypes persist. To rule out contamination, replicate twin experiments were performed at different times with different library preparation protocols. General conclusions and limits of the study: Fewer insertions were carried by abundant cord blood beta clonotypes; a weaker similar trend was observed in young adult naive repertoires, while no such trend was observed in memory repertoires. Compared with coincidental sharing between unrelated individuals, out-of-frame TCR alpha sequences shared between twins showed an excess of sequences with low generation probability. Zero-insertion analyses could be partly confounded by invariant T cells such as MAIT and iNKT, though diverse VJ usage argued against such confounding for most clonotypes. Conclusions relied on cross-sectional statistical analysis, since the same donors could not be followed over many years. A weaker excess of twin sharing was found in beta out-of-frame sequences because the signal-to-noise ratio was lowered by fewer shared sequences. In monozygotic twins, out-of-frame TCR alpha sharing was systematically underestimated by recombination models, although the models agreed with sharing between unrelated individuals.

Only healthy Caucasian donors were included. The twin cohort consisted of three pairs of female monozygotic twins, all aged 18 to 29 years. Positive isolation kits from Invitrogen were used to isolate the CD4+ and CD8+ T cell populations. The library was produced with 5' RACE. Sequencing was carried out with an Illumina HiSeq 2000. Template switching introduced a universal primer binding site; the final cDNA contained a unique molecular identifier, enabling accurate counting of TCR cDNA molecules. Specific primers in the conserved constant-segment region were used to synthesize first-strand cDNA for the TCR alpha and beta chains. Each cDNA library was double barcoded, with a SMART-Mk sample barcode plus Illumina barcodes, to control for contamination. TruSeq adapter sequences along with Illumina sample barcodes were introduced in two successive PCR steps. TCR alpha and beta cDNA libraries were sequenced on the Illumina HiSeq platform with custom primers. The original methods were these. MiGEC was used to process raw reads and extract unique molecular identifiers, and MiXCR was used to find CDR3 positions. Recombination models were inferred per individual with the repgenHMM and IGoR tools using an EM algorithm. Shared clonotype analysis was performed with the tcR package in R, normalizing sharing by the product of cloneset sizes. Out-of-frame nonproductive sequences were analyzed to study raw recombination free of thymic and clonal selection effects. Starting from the raw public reads, TCRdb applied fastp trimming at Q25, assembled clones with MiXCR and retained in-frame beta chains. For every CDR3 protein sequence, its rows merge into one entry that carries the most common genes and DNA. It is TCRdb's table, rather than the study itself, that gives the V and J calls and clone size. The sample records about 190,000 distinct CDR3 sequences, less than 20% of which are singletons. 35% to 50% of the sample belongs to the ten largest clones.

A word on this clonotype: Its antigen specificity is not known. Base qualities were left out, and no much larger clone turns up one base away.

Trimming takes 0 bases from V and 4 bases from J, and the germline ends sit 17 bases apart. The CDR3 starts with the cysteine, ends with the phenylalanine, and has 17 residues. The retained sequence is limited to the CDR3, 51 bases, with the frame set at the first base. CDR1 and CDR2 are read off the germline V gene as LGHNA and YSLEER. The sample was also linked to a second study, of T cells expressing NK-cell markers. The second study also describes: In sorted CD3+CD56+NKG2C+, CD3+CD56+NKG2C- and CD3+CD56-NKG2C+ T-cell subsets from several donors, TCR beta-chain repertoires were profiled. Among the eight sequenced donors, only one was HCMV-seronegative, while the other seven were HCMV-seropositive. In several experiments an anti-gammadeltaTCR antibody was added to restrict sorting to alphabetaTCR-expressing T cells. In roughly 6 donors, the dominant CD3+CD56+NKG2C+ clonotypes ranked among the top 10 CD8+ clonotypes, making up about 1.0-7.5% of CD8+ T cells. Those dominant clonotypes were again the most abundant among CD3+CD56-NKG2C+ cells in a handful of donors, at about 25-65%. It remained unclear whether the expanded NKG2C-expressing T cell clones were specific for HCMV antigens. All eight donors whose samples were sequenced were randomly selected healthy volunteers, three of them men and five women. HCMV serostatus was determined by detecting HCMV-specific IgG in serum with a commercial ELISA kit. MIGEC handled demultiplexing of the reads and grouping by UMI, while MiTCR was used to assemble and quantify clonotypes. Only TCR cDNA sequences supported by at least two reads were kept to exclude erroneous sequences. Downstream repertoire analysis used the tcR package, and clonotypes were matched across fractions by CDR3 nucleotide sequence plus V segment. Antigen specificity was annotated against VDJdb with VDJmatch, allowing one amino acid substitution in CDR3.

This clonotype was sampled from a woman aged 18-35 years in good health. The rearrangement joined TRBV4-3 to TRBJ2-3; TRBD2 is perhaps the D gene, given 6 matching bases. The sequenced material came from CD8+ T cells sorted from blood. The sequenced DNA: TGCGCCAGCAGCCAAGATGGCGGGCTAGCGTTGGCAGATACGCAGTATTTT. This codes for CASSQDGGLALADTQYF.